The clone carrying this T cell receptor (beta chain) occurred a few times. The source of the sample is a study of CD8 T cells in ankylosing spondylitis. The CDR3 has 15 residues. CDR1 is SEHNR and CDR2 is FQNEAQ in the germline V gene (reference sequence). V lost 5 bases to trimming and J lost 0 bases, with 14 bases between them. Scientists made TCR beta libraries using quantitative 5'-RACE with molecular barcodes. TCRdb analysed the 5' RACE reads with MiXCR anew, one entry per CDR3 protein. The sample lists about 36,000 distinct CDR3 sequences, around 15% occurring once. This receptor was identified in a male donor with ankylosing spondylitis. This rearrangement joins TRBV7-9 to TRBJ2-7; tentatively, D is TRBD1 or TRBD2 (5 bases each). Sample: synovial fluid, either unsorted or a sorted T cell fraction (not recorded which). CDR3 nucleotide sequence: TGTGCCAGCAGCCCCACGGGACGGAGCTCCTACGAGCAGTACTTC. Protein: CASSPTGRSSYEQYF. Supplemented by reference TRBV7-9 and TRBJ2-7, the full variable domain reads DTGVSQNPRHKITKRGQNVTFRCDPISEHNRLYWYRQTLGQGPEFLTYFQNEAQLEKSRLLSDRFSAERPKGSFSTLEIQRTEQGDSAMYLCASSPTGRSSYEQYFGPGTRLTVT.